The 16 T cell receptor beta chains in this list originate from one sample, sequenced in a study of a mutant IDH1 vaccine in newly diagnosed glioma. Measured with immunoSEQ multiplex PCR; TCRdb has only the in-frame clones, and not every one. This table has 57,000 or so clones, around 80% appearing once. These receptors lack a known antigen. Described time point: week 11, during vaccination. Doses comprised 300 ug of mutant IDH1 20-mer peptide each, plus topical imiquimod. This sample comprised PBMCs, obtained from a glioma patient whose treatment included an IDH1 peptide vaccine. The receptor set was obtained from a man aged 25 to 40 with glioma.

The sample holds one count of this clone. The chain has TRBV5-8 and TRBJ1-1; D is uncertain. The V gene lost 2 bases and the J gene lost 5 bases, with 13 bases spanning the gap. The CDR3 is 14 residues long. Germline V lookup: CDR1 SGHTS, CDR2 YDEGEE. The CDR3 loop is CASSFRDTGTEAFF. The CDR3 DNA follows: TGTGCCAGCAGCTTTCGAGACACGGGGACTGAAGCTTTCTTT. Complete variable domain (other parts from reference TRBV5-8 and TRBJ1-1): EAGVTQSPTHLIKTRGQQATLRCSPISGHTSVYWYQQALGLGLQFLLWYDEGEERNRGNFPPRFSGRQFPNYSSELNVNALELEDSALYLCASSFRDTGTEAFFGQGTRLTVV.

The chain joins TRBV6-5 to TRBJ2-3; the D is unclear. Germline-derived CDR1 and CDR2 are MNHEY and SVGAGI. CDR3 length: 11 amino acids. Trimming removed 6 bases at V and 8 bases at J, with 9 bases between. The CDR3 nucleotides are TGTGCCAGCAGCCGCTCTGGTACGCAGTATTTT. It encodes CASSRSGTQYF.

The chain links TRBV7-9 to TRBJ1-2; D is possibly TRBD1 (5 bases). Germline V gives CDR1 SEHNR, CDR2 FQNEAQ (reference sequence). Trimming left V 5 bases short and J 2 bases short, with 21 bases between. This CDR3 region has 17 residues. The CDR3 nucleotides are TGTGCCAGCAGCAACCTCGCTTATGTAGGGACCAACTATGGCTACACCTTC. It codes for CASSNLAYVGTNYGYTF.

The genes are TRBV5-4 and TRBJ2-3; 8 bases are shared with TRBD2. Germline V lookup: CDR1 SGHNT, CDR2 YYREEE (reference sequence). The CDR3 sequence is 17 residues long. V was clipped by 3 bases and J by 3 bases; unmatched bases: 12. The CDR3 loop is CASSWGMKRGRTDTQYF. In DNA, the CDR3 is TGTGCCAGCAGCTGGGGAATGAAGCGGGGGAGGACAGATACGCAGTATTTT.

This clone has a handful of counts. The chain is built from TRBV27 and TRBJ2-7; 10 bases align to TRBD1. CDR1 MNHEY and CDR2 SMNVEV come from the germline V gene (reference sequence). The CDR3 consists of 16 residues. J was trimmed by 7 bases and V by 6 bases; bases with no gene match: 15. CDR3 residues: CASSRGLGQGSGEQYF. DNA of the CDR3: TGTGCCAGCAGCCGGGGGTTGGGACAGGGGTCGGGGGAGCAGTACTTC.

On this clone itself: This same CDR3 is encoded by further DNA sequences in the sample. The rearrangement joins TRBV7-9 to TRBJ2-3; D is possibly TRBD1 or TRBD2 (5 bases each). V lost 0 bases and J lost 1, with 8 bases in between. Per the germline V gene, CDR1 is SEHNR and CDR2 is FQNEAQ (reference sequence). The CDR3 runs 15 residues. The CDR3, as DNA: TGTGCCAGCAGCTTAGCACTAGGGGGCACAGATACGCAGTATTTT. Translated, it gives CASSLALGGTDTQYF.

The chain carries TRBV28 and TRBJ2-7; D is possibly TRBD1 (6 bases). Germline CDR1 and CDR2: MDHEN and SYDVKM. The CDR3 consists of 14 residues. The V and J ends lost 6 bases and 3 bases respectively, with 15 bases between them. The CDR3 spells CASRTGTNLYEQYF. CDR3 coding DNA: TGTGCCAGCAGAACCGGGACAAATCTCTACGAGCAGTACTTC.

The CDR3 region has the DNA TGCGCCAGCAGCTACTCAACAGGGTCTATCGATGGCTACACCTTC. Translation: CASSYSTGSIDGYTF. The chain recombines TRBV5-1 with TRBJ1-2; a possible D gene is TRBD1 (6 bases). CDR1 SGHRS and CDR2 YFSETQ come from the germline V gene. CDR3 size: 15 residues. Trimming took off 3 bases at V and 6 bases at J, with 18 bases between the two ends.

The chain recombines TRBV5-4 with TRBJ2-2, with TRBD1 matching over 9 bases. CDR1 and CDR2 (germline): SGHNT, YYREEE (reference sequence). Trimming cost V 0 bases and J 5 bases; bases outside gene matches: 5. This CDR3 has 16 amino acids. CDR3 residues: CASSLGGQGETGELFF. In nucleotides, the CDR3 is TGTGCCAGCAGCTTGGGGGGACAGGGAGAAACCGGGGAGCTGTTTTTT.

The chain is built from TRBV2 and TRBJ2-5; 8 nucleotides line up with TRBD1. J lost 3 bases, V lost 8 bases, and 2 bases had no gene match. The germline gives CDR1 SNHLY, CDR2 FYNNEI. CDR3 length equals 12 residues. CDR3 DNA sequence: TGTGCCAGCTCGACAGGGGAAGAGACCCAGTACTTC. This encodes CASSTGEETQYF.

The V gene is TRBV27, the J gene TRBJ1-1; 8 bases match TRBD1. Germline V gene data show CDR1 as MNHEY and CDR2 as SMNVEV (reference sequence). CDR3 length: 14 amino acids. The trim removed 9 bases at V and 0 bases at J, leaving 6 bases unmatched. CDR3 nucleotide sequence: TGTGCCAGTCGGGGACAGGCCATGAACACTGAAGCTTTCTTT. This encodes CASRGQAMNTEAFF.

This chain joins TRBV6-5 and TRBJ2-1; TRBD1 might be the D (7 bases). CDR1 is MNHEY and CDR2 is SVGAGI in the germline V gene. Deletions cut 6 bases from V and 5 bases from J, with 17 bases between. This CDR3 region has 15 residues. The CDR3 sequence is CASSRGARVHNEQFF. The CDR3, as DNA: TGTGCCAGCAGCAGGGGGGCTAGAGTCCACAATGAGCAGTTCTTC.

The chain recombines TRBV9 with TRBJ2-7; possibly TRBD1 or TRBD2 for D (5 bases each). The CDR3 consists of 14 residues. V was shortened by 0 bases and J by 6 bases, with 13 bases between the two germline ends. Germline V gene lookup returns CDR1 SGDLS and CDR2 YYNGEE. The CDR3 loop reads CASSVEGRAREQYF. The CDR3 DNA is TGTGCCAGCAGCGTAGAGGGACGGGCGCGCGAGCAGTACTTC.

The chain links TRBV7-2 to TRBJ1-5; 10 nucleotides line up with TRBD1. V trimming: 3 bases; J trimming: 5 bases; junction bases outside the gene matches: 4. There are 15 residues in the CDR3. Looked up from germline, CDR1 is SGHTA and CDR2 is FQGNSA. This CDR3 reads CASSFGTGVDQPQHF. CDR3 bases: TGTGCCAGCAGCTTCGGGACAGGGGTCGATCAGCCCCAGCATTTT.

Comments on this clone: The junction and the germline gene differ at one end; a read error may be behind it. The chain combines TRBV5-3 with TRBJ2-7; a weak D match, TRBD2 (6 bases). TRBV5-3 is designated an ORF whose function remains uncertain. The CDR3 loop spans 15 amino acids. The CDR3 DNA sequence: TGTGCCAGCAGCTTGGGGGGTTCACAATCATACGAGCAGTACTTC. Amino acids: CASSLGGSQSYEQYF.

J is TRBJ2-7 and V is TRBV29-1; TRBD1 is a possible D gene (5 bases). Germline CDR1 reads SQVTM; CDR2 reads ANQGSEA. There are 13 residues in the CDR3. V lost 6 bases and J lost 2, with 14 bases in between. CDR3 DNA sequence: TGCAGCGTGGGATACAGGTCCACCTACGAGCAGTACTTC. Translation: CSVGYRSTYEQYF.